In its sample, the clone carrying this T cell receptor (beta chain) was seen many times. Antigen specificity is unknown. Germline and junction disagree at one end, which may indicate a read error. This CDR3 is 11 amino acids long. Germline V lookup: CDR1 SGHTA, CDR2 FQGNSA. These data originate in a study of T-cell memory formation after mild COVID-19. Study context: Largely donor-specific TCR clusters were found.

Whole-study findings and limits: Mostly located in CM and EM were contracting CD4+ clones, with contracting CD8+ clones located in EMRA.

From the 5' RACE reads, TCRdb called clonotypes with MiXCR, one entry per CDR3 protein. Among around 370,000 distinct CDR3 sequences listed, around 21% were seen once. The source material was PBMCs or a T cell subset sorted from them (not recorded which). The chain is built from TRBV7-2 and TRBJ2-1; possibly TRBD1 for D (5 bases). This clonotype was sampled from an adult woman who had mild COVID-19 (a few samples of this study predate the infection). Cell type and time point are not known. CDR3 sequence reads: CASGAYNEQFF. As DNA, the CDR3 is TGTGCCAGCGGGGCCTATAATGAGCAGTTCTTC.